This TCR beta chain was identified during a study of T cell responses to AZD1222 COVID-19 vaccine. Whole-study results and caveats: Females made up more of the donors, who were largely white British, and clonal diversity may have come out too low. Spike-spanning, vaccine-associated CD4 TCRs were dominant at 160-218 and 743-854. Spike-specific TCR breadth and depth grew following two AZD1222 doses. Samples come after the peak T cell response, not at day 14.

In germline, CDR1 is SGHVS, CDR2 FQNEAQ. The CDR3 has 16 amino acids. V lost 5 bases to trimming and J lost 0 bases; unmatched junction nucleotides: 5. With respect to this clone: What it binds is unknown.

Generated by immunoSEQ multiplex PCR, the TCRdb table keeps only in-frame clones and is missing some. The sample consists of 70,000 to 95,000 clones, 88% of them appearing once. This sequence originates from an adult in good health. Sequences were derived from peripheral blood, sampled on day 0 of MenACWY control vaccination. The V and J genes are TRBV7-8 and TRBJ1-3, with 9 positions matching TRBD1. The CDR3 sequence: CASSPGQGHSGNTIYF. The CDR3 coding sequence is TGTGCCAGCAGCCCCGGACAGGGGCACTCTGGAAACACCATATATTTT.